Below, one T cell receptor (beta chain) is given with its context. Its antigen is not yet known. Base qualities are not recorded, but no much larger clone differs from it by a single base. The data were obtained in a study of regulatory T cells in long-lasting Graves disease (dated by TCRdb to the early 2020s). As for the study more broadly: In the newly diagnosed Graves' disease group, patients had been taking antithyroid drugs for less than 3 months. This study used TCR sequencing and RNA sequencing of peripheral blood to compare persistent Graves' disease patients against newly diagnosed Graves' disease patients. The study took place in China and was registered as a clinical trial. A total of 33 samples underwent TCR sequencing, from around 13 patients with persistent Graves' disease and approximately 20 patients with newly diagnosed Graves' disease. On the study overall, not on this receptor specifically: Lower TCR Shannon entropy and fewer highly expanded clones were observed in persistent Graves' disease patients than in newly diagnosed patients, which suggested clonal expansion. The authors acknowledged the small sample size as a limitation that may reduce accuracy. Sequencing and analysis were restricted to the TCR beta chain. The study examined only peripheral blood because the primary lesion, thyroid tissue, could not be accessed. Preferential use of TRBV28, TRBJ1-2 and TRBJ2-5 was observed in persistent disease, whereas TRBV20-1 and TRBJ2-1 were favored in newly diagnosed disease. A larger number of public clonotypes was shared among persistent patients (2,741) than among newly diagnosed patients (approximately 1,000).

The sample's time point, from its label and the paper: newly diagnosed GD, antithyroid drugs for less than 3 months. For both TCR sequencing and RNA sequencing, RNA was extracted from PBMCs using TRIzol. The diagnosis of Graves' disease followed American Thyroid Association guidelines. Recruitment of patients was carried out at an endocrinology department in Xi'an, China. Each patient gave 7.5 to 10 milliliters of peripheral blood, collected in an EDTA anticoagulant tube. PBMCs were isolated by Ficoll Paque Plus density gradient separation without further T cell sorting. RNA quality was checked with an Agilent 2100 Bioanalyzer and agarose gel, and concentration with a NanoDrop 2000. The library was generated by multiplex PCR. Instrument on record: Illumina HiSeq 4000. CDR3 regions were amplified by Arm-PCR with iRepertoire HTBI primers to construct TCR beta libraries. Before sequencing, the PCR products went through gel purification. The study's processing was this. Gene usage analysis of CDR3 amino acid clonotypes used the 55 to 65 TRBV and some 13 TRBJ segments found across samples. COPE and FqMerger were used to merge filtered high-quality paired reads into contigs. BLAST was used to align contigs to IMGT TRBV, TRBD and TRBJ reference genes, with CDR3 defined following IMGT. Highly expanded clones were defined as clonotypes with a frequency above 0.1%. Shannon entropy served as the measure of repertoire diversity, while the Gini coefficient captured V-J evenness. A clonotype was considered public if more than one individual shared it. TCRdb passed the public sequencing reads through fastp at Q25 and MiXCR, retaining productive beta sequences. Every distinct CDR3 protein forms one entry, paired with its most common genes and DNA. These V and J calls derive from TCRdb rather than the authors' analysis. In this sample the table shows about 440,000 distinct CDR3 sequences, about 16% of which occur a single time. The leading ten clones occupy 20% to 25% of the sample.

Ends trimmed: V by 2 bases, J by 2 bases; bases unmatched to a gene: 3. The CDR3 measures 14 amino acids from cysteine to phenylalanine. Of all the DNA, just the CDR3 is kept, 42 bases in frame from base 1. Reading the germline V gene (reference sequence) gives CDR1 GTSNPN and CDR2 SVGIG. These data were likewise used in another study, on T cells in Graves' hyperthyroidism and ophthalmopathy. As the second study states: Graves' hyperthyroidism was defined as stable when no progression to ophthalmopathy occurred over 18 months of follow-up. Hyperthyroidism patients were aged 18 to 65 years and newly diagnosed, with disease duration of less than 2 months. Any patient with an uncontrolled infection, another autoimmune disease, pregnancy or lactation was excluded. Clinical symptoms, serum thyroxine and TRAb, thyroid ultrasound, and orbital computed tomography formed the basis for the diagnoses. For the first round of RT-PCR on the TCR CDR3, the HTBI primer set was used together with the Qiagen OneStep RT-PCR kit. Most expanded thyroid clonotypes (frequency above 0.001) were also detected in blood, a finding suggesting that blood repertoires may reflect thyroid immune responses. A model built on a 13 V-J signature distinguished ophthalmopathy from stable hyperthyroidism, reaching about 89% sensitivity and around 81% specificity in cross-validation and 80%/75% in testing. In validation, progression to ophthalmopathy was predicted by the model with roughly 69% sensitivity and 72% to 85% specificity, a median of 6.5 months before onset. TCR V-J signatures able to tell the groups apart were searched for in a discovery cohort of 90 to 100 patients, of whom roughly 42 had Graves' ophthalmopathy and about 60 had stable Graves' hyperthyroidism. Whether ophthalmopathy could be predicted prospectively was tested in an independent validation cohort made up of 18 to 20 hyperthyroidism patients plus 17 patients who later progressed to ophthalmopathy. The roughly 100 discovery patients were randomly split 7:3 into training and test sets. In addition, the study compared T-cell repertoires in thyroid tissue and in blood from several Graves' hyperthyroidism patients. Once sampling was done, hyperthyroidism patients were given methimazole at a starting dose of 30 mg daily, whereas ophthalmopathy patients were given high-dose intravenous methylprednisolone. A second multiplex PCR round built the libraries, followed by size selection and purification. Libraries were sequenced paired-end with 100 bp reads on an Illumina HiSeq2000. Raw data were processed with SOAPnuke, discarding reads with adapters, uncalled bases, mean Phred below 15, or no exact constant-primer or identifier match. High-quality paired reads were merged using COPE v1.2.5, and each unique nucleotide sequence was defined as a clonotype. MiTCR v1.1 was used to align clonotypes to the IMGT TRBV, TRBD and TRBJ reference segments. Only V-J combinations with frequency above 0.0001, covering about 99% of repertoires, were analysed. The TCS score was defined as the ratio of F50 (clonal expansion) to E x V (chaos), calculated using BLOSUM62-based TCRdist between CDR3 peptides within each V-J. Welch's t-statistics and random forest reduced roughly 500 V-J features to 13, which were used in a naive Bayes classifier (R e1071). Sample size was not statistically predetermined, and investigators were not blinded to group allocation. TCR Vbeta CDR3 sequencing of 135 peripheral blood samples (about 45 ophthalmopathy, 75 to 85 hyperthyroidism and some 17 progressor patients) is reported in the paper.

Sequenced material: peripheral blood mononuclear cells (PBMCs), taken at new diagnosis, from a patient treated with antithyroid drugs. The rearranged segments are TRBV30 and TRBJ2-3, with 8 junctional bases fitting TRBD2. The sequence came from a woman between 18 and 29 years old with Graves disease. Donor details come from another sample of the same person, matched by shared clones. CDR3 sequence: CAWSSSGLTDTQYF. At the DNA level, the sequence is TGTGCCTGGAGTTCTAGCGGGCTCACAGATACGCAGTATTTT.